These 8 T cell receptor beta chains came from one sample sequenced in a study of T cells in Graves' hyperthyroidism and ophthalmopathy. Authors of the study amplified TCR beta CDR3 regions from RNA transcripts. The HTBI primer set was used in a first-round RT-PCR of the TCR CDR3. One entry per CDR3 protein results from TCRdb running MiXCR on the multiplex PCR reads. The table includes roughly 510,000 distinct CDR3 sequences, 35% to 50% detected once. The source material was peripheral blood or thyroid tissue (not recorded which). The source is an adult woman with Graves' disease, either hyperthyroidism or ophthalmopathy (not recorded which).

The CDR3 loop is CASSPGRLTDTQYF. Here the CDR3 DNA reads TGTGCCAGCAGTCCTGGACGGTTAACAGATACGCAGTATTTT. The chain combines TRBV2 with TRBJ2-3; D not resolved. Germline values: CDR1 SNHLY, CDR2 FYNNEI. The CDR3 runs 14 residues. The ends were cut back, 5 bases at V and 3 bases at J, with 12 bases in the middle.

V is TRBV11-1 and J is TRBJ2-5; 8 nucleotides match TRBD1. Unmatched junction bases numbered 7, after V lost 5 bases and J lost 2 bases. This CDR3 contains 15 residues. Germline V gives CDR1 SGHAT, CDR2 FQDESV (reference sequence). CDR3 bases: TGTGCCAGCAGCCGCCGACAGGGGCGACAAGAGACCCAGTACTTC. This codes for CASSRRQGRQETQYF.

This clonotype is a singleton in its sample. Lacking the conserved final phenylalanine or tryptophan, this CDR3 likely reflects a read error. The rearrangement joins TRBV18 to TRBJ1-2, with unresolved D. CDR1 is KGHSH, CDR2 LQKENI, per germline. The CDR3 is 15 amino acids. The ends were cut back, 2 bases at V and 6 bases at J, with 16 bases in the middle. The CDR3 bases are TGTGCCAGCTCACCAGTCGGCAGAGGGCAGGATGGCTACACCCTC. Its protein product is CASSPVGRGQDGYTL.

Worth noting for this clonotype: A junction boundary mismatches the germline segment, possibly from a read error. The chain links TRBV15 to TRBJ2-6, with D tentatively TRBD1 or TRBD2 (5 bases each). Germline V gene data show CDR1 as LNHNV and CDR2 as YYDKDF (reference sequence). CDR3 length: 13 amino acids. In DNA form, the CDR3 reads TGTGCCACCAGCGGGGGTAGGGCCGACGTCCTGACTTTC. It is translated as CATSGGRADVLTF. The full variable domain, rest sourced from reference TRBV15 and TRBJ2-6, is DAMVIQNPRYQVTQFGKPVTLSCSQTLNHNVMYWYQQKSSQAPKLLFHYYDKDFNNEADTPDNFQSRRPNTSFCFLDIRSPGLGDTAMYLCATSGGRADVLTFGAGSRLTVL.

The genes are TRBV7-4 and TRBJ2-5, with TRBD2 identical over 8 bases. This CDR3 region has 15 residues. V was pared by 5 bases and J by 1 base, with 6 bases of the junction left unmatched. Germline V gene data show CDR1 as SGHVT and CDR2 as SQSDAQ. Written as DNA, the CDR3 is TGTGCCAGCAGCCCAACCGGGACTAGCCAAGAGACCCAGTACTTC. Translating it yields CASSPTGTSQETQYF.

This clonotype came up many times. The chain uses TRBV20-1 and TRBJ1-5; 7 positions match TRBD1. The CDR3 has 12 residues. The germline V gene has CDR1 DFQATT and CDR2 SNEGSKA (reference sequence). The J segment lost 4 bases and the V segment lost 5 bases, leaving 2 bases of the junction unmatched. The CDR3 region has the DNA TGCAGTGCTGAACAGGGGAATCAGCCCCAGCATTTT. Translation gives CSAEQGNQPQHF.

This rearrangement joins TRBV10-3 to TRBJ1-2; 7 positions match TRBD1. Per germline, CDR1 ENHRY and CDR2 SYGVKD. The CDR3 contains 14 residues. V lost 3 bases, J lost 6 bases, and 7 bases stayed unmatched. Here the CDR3 reads CAISESGGSDGYTF. CDR3 in DNA: TGTGCCATCAGTGAATCAGGGGGATCGGATGGCTACACCTTC.

The V and J genes are TRBV5-4 and TRBJ2-7; TRBD1 aligns across 10 bases. The CDR3 spans 16 residues. J gave up 2 bases and V 3 bases, and 8 bases lay outside the gene matches. Looked up from germline, CDR1 is SGHNT and CDR2 is YYREEE (reference sequence). The CDR3 DNA reads TGTGCCAGCAGCTCCGGCGGGGGACAGGGGACCTACGAGCAGTACTTC. Residues: CASSSGGGQGTYEQYF. Drawing the rest from reference TRBV5-4 and TRBJ2-7, the complete variable domain is ETGVTQSPTHLIKTRGQQVTLRCSSQSGHNTVSWYQQALGQGPQFIFQYYREEENGRGNFPPRFSGLQFPNYSSELNVNALELDDSALYLCASSSGGGQGTYEQYFGPGTRLTVT.